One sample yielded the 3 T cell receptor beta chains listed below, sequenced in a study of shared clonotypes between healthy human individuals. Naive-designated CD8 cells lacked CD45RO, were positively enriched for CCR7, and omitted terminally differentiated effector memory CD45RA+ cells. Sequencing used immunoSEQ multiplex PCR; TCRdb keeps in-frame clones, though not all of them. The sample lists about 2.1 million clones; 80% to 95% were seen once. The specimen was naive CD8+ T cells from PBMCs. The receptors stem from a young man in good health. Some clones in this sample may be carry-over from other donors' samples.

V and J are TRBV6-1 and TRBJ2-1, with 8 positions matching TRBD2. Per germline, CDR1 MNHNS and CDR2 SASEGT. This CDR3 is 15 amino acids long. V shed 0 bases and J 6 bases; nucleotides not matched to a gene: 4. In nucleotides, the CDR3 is TGTGCCAGCAGTGAAGCGTTGCGGGGGGTCAATGAGCAGTTCTTC. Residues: CASSEALRGVNEQFF.

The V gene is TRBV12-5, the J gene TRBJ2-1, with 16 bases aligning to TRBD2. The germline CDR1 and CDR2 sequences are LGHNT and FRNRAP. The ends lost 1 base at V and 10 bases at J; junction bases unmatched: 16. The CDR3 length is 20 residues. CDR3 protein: CASGLGPGLAGGPSSGEQFF. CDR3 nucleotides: TGTGCTAGTGGTTTGGGCCCGGGACTAGCGGGAGGGCCTAGTAGCGGGGAGCAGTTCTTC.

As DNA, the CDR3 is TGCGCCAGCAGACGGTGGTCGCGACCAAAAAACATTCAGTACTTC. Translation: CASRRWSRPKNIQYF. V is TRBV10-1 and J is TRBJ2-4; D ambiguous. The CDR3 contains 15 residues. The germline V gene has CDR1 WNHNN and CDR2 SYGVQD (reference sequence). The V end lost 6 bases, the J end lost 4 bases, and 16 bases lay between the germline ends.